The source of this TCR beta chain is a study of beta chain features in type 1 diabetes. Points on this clone: The antigen is unknown.

General study points: Shortening of TCRB CDR3s, moderate but significant, appeared in all four CD4+ subsets of Type 1 diabetes patients. The naive, central memory and Treg TCRB repertoires looked more alike in patients than they did in healthy donors.

The V end was cut by 5 bases, the J end by 4 bases, with 14 bases between. CDR1 and CDR2 (germline): SGHVS, FQNEAQ. The CDR3 runs 15 residues. Reverse transcription of all isolated RNA meant that expressed TCRB transcripts were sequenced. Generated by immunoSEQ multiplex PCR, the TCRdb table keeps only in-frame clones and is missing some. The profile shows about 620,000 clones, 15% to 18% of them singletons. Sample: naive CD4+ T cells from blood. This chain connects TRBV7-8 to TRBJ2-2, with D perhaps TRBD2 (5 bases). The sequence derives from a man between 18 and 35 years old in good health. CDR3 coding DNA: TGTGCCAGCAGCCTCCCGCGGGCAGTCACCGGGGAGCTGTTTTTT. Its protein is CASSLPRAVTGELFF.